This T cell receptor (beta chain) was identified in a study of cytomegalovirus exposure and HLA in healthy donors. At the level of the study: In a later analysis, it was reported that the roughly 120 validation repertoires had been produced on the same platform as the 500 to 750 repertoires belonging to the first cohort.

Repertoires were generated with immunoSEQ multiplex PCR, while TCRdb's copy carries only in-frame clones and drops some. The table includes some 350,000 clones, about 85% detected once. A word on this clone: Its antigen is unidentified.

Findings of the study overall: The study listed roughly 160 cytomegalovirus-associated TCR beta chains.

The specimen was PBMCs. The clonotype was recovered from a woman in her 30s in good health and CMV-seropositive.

The DNA of the CDR3 is TGTGCCTGGAGTGTACTGGCGCGGGCTCCGTACAATGAGCAGTTCTTC. Translation gives CAWSVLARAPYNEQFF. The chain carries TRBV30 and TRBJ2-1; weak D call: TRBD2 (5 bases). There are 16 residues in the CDR3. Germline CDR1 reads GTSNPN; CDR2 reads SVGIG (reference sequence). Deletions cut 0 bases from V and 4 bases from J, with 16 bases between.